The 6 T cell receptor beta chains below come from one sample, sequenced in a study of regulatory T cells in long-lasting Graves disease. According to the study, TCR beta libraries were built with iRepertoire HTBI primers and CDR3-region Arm-PCR. MiXCR, run by TCRdb on the multiplex PCR reads, gives a single entry per CDR3 protein. There are roughly 420,000 distinct CDR3 sequences in the sample; about 15% occur only once, and under 20% lies in the top ten. Time point in this sample: newly diagnosed GD, antithyroid drugs for less than 3 months. After RNA was extracted from PBMCs, the TCR library was made from it. This sample also belongs to another study, concerning T cells in Graves' hyperthyroidism and ophthalmopathy.

Specimen: peripheral blood mononuclear cells (PBMCs), collected at new diagnosis, from a patient treated with antithyroid drugs. The receptors were sampled from a woman aged 50 to 60 with Graves disease.

This clonotype has at least ten counts. The chain recombines TRBV2 with TRBJ2-1, with 11 positions matching TRBD2. V trimming: 7 bases; J trimming: 5 bases; junction bases outside the gene matches: 7. The CDR3 consists of 15 residues. Per germline, CDR1 SNHLY and CDR2 FYNNEI. This chain's CDR3 is CASTPVAGGDNEQFF. CDR3 nucleotides: TGTGCCAGCACCCCTGTAGCGGGAGGGGACAATGAGCAGTTCTTC. The whole variable domain, remainder taken from reference TRBV2 and TRBJ2-1, is EPEVTQTPSHQVTQMGQEVILRCVPISNHLYFYWYRQILGQKVEFLVSFYNNEISEKSEIFDDQFSVERPDGSNFTLKIRSTKLEDSAMYFCASTPVAGGDNEQFFGPGTRLTVL.

This chain joins TRBV19 and TRBJ2-3; D perhaps matches TRBD1 (5 bases). V was shortened by 1 base and J by 3 bases, with 11 bases between the two germline ends. This CDR3 comprises 15 residues. Germline CDR1 LNHDA, CDR2 SQIVND (reference sequence). CDR3 sequence: CASSIAQGLTDTQYF. CDR3 coding DNA: TGTGCCAGTAGTATAGCTCAGGGATTGACAGATACGCAGTATTTT.

This clonotype has at least ten counts. This chain connects TRBV7-8 to TRBJ2-3, with D tentatively TRBD2 (6 bases). Deletions cut 5 bases from V and 3 bases from J, with 18 bases between. The germline CDR1 and CDR2 sequences are SGHVS and FQNEAQ. The CDR3 runs to 16 residues. CDR3 amino acids: CASSPYGWRETDTQYF. The CDR3 DNA follows: TGTGCCAGCAGCCCATATGGCTGGAGGGAGACAGATACGCAGTATTTT.

This chain uses TRBV14 with TRBJ2-1, with D tentatively TRBD2 (6 bases). The CDR3 loop spans 15 amino acids. Per the germline V gene, CDR1 is SGHDN and CDR2 is FVKESK. The V end was cut by 4 bases, the J end by 7 bases, with 17 bases between. CDR3 protein: CASSLTGLPGNEQFF. The CDR3 region has the DNA TGTGCCAGCAGCCTCACGGGACTCCCGGGAAATGAGCAGTTCTTC.

In its sample, this clonotype was seen many times. The CDR3 DNA is TGTGCCAGCAGCTTAGGAGGGGGAAACACCGGGGAGCTGTTTTTT. This gives the protein CASSLGGGNTGELFF. The chain has TRBV7-2 and TRBJ2-2; D possibly corresponds to TRBD1 (6 bases). CDR3 size: 15 residues. Germline CDR1 reads SGHTA; CDR2 reads FQGNSA. The V end lost 1 base, the J end lost 2 bases, and 8 bases lay between the germline ends.

With regard to this clonotype: It differs at one base from a far larger clone, so likely a read error. The chain recombines TRBV7-9 with TRBJ2-1; TRBD2 aligns across 14 bases. This CDR3 contains 15 residues. J was trimmed by 8 bases and V by 4 bases; bases with no gene match: 4. The V gene's germline CDR1 is SEHNR and CDR2 FQNEAQ (reference sequence). CDR3 amino acids: CASSSTSGRADEQFF. CDR3 coding DNA: TGTGCCAGCAGCTCGACTAGCGGGAGGGCCGATGAGCAGTTCTTC. The full variable domain, rest sourced from reference TRBV7-9 and TRBJ2-1, is DTGVSQNPRHKITKRGQNVTFRCDPISEHNRLYWYRQTLGQGPEFLTYFQNEAQLEKSRLLSDRFSAERPKGSFSTLEIQRTEQGDSAMYLCASSSTSGRADEQFFGPGTRLTVL.